This T cell receptor beta chain was recorded in a study of blood T cell repertoires in COVID-19. Study in general: Material from acute and convalescent COVID-19 was sourced from the United States, Italy and Spain.

The V gene's germline CDR1 is SGHTA and CDR2 FQGNSA. The trim removed 4 bases at V and 3 bases at J, leaving 14 bases unmatched. This CDR3 is built from 18 residues. Some clones are missing from TCRdb's copy, which holds only in-frame ones; the method was immunoSEQ multiplex PCR. Found here are some 150,000 clones, 88% of them singletons; the top ten hold 2% to 2.5%. This chain uses TRBV7-2 with TRBJ2-5; 10 nucleotides line up with TRBD2. Sequencing was done on a sample of peripheral blood. The TCR originated in a human donor in a cohort sampled during active COVID-19. This chain's CDR3 is CASSSPPPKAGGKETQYF. The CDR3 DNA reads TGTGCCAGCAGCTCGCCCCCCCCTAAAGCGGGGGGGAAAGAGACCCAGTACTTC. Full variable domain (rest looked up from reference TRBV7-2 and TRBJ2-5): GAGVSQSPSNKVTEKGKDVELRCDPISGHTALYWYRQSLGQGLEFLIYFQGNSAPDKSGLPSDRFSAERTGGSVSTLTIQRTQQEDSAVYLCASSSPPPKAGGKETQYFGPGTRLLVL.